This section outlines one TCR beta chain sequence together with its context. This specimen comes from a study of shared clonotypes between healthy human individuals. For each subset, genomic DNA was distributed in equal portions over several immunoSEQ plates. When replicate PCRs were run on unsorted PBMC, they used 300 ng DNA, 25,000 to 30,000 T cell genomes. The team ran DNA from unsorted PBMCs on ten immunoSEQ deep assay plates for sequencing. The method was immunoSEQ multiplex PCR; TCRdb's version includes in-frame clones alone and lacks a portion of them. The table lists hundreds of thousands of clones, roughly 72% of them singletons. Deletions cut 1 base from V and 4 bases from J, with 11 bases between. From germline, CDR1 is SQVTM and CDR2 ANQGSEA. The length of the CDR3 is 15 residues. Donors, without exception, were Caucasian adults residing in Nashville, Tennessee.

This clonotype was sampled from a middle-aged woman in good health. Some clones in this sample may be carry-over from other donors' samples. The chain joins TRBV29-1 to TRBJ2-6; D possibly corresponds to TRBD1 (6 bases). Sequenced input: PBMCs. The CDR3 spells CSVEGPGTGANVLTF. DNA for the CDR3: TGCAGCGTTGAAGGTCCCGGGACAGGGGCCAACGTCCTGACTTTC.